This T cell receptor beta chain was sequenced in a study of PD-L1 blockade in urothelial cancer. Overall study: From 0 to 3 prior chemotherapy regimens had been given to the patients. A median blood sample held about 140,000 T cells and about 78,000 unique TCRs. Timepoints chosen for blood analysis were 3 weeks (second dose) and 6 weeks after treatment start. Whole-study findings and limits: Below-median pretreatment blood TCR clonality was associated with improved progression-free and overall survival.

In regard to this clone: Its antigen is unknown.

TCRdb's copy holds only in-frame clones and misses some; the assay was immunoSEQ multiplex PCR. The sample lists around 41,000 clones, about four fifths seen once, with approximately 16% in the top ten. Regarding time point: peripheral blood 6 weeks after treatment start. The CDR3 spans 14 residues. Trimming took off 3 bases at V and 5 bases at J, with 13 bases between the two ends. Germline values: CDR1 KGHSH, CDR2 LQKENI. This clonotype originated in a man aged 60 to 75 with urothelial cancer. This rearrangement joins TRBV18 to TRBJ2-5; D remains ambiguous. The sequenced sample was PBMCs, obtained around atezolizumab (anti-PD-L1) treatment. The chain's CDR3 is CASSPELGYETQYF. DNA for the CDR3: TGTGCCAGCTCACCGGAGTTAGGTTACGAGACCCAGTACTTC.